This record looks at one T cell receptor beta chain sequence and its context. The target antigen is unknown. The source of the sample is a study of cytomegalovirus exposure and HLA in healthy donors. Study-wide points: A later analysis linked more than 15,000 TCR beta sequences to HLA alleles at 0.05 false discovery rate. Within a later analysis, the majority of CMV-associated TCR beta chains appeared HLA-restricted. It was assumed in the presence/absence analyses that sequencing depth was roughly uniform across donors. TCR beta V- and J-gene trimming was later associated with a missense DCLRE1C variant.

The PCR had 60 Vbeta and 13 Jbeta primers. This table comes from immunoSEQ multiplex PCR, and its TCRdb copy is limited to in-frame clones, with some not included. The data show 170,000 or so clones, with 75% seen just once and around 3% held by the top ten. CDR3 length: 15 amino acids. The germline V gene has CDR1 SGHAT and CDR2 FQDESV (reference sequence). The junction had 3 bases not matched to a gene; V was cut back by 3 bases and J by 4 bases. V and J are TRBV11-1 and TRBJ2-3; TRBD1 matches 11 bases. The clonotype was recovered from a male donor in good health and CMV-seronegative. The material sequenced was PBMCs. The DNA for the CDR3 is TGTGCCAGCAGCTTTGGACAGGGGGCTTCAGATACGCAGTATTTT. Translating it yields CASSFGQGASDTQYF.